This paragraph reports one TCR beta chain. Its antigen is still unknown. Using immunoSEQ multiplex PCR, the repertoire was profiled, and TCRdb retains in-frame clones only, with some absent. The sample comprises 95,000 to 150,000 clones, more than 80% of which are singletons, and approximately 3.1% rests with the top ten. Germline CDR1 and CDR2: LNHDA and SQIVND (reference sequence). After removal of 3 bases from V and 7 bases from J, the junction contained 14 bases not matched to a gene. The CDR3 totals 16 residues. The entry originates in a study of T cell responses to AZD1222 COVID-19 vaccine. General study findings and limits: Mapped onto spike, vaccine-associated CD4 TCRs spanned it and were dominant at 160-218 and 743-854. Baseline antibody screening turned up just six or seven seropositive AZD1222 recipients. Among the donors, most were white British and more were female, and clonal diversity was possibly underestimated. Reports say nearly half of spike-specific TCRs go after unmutated variant regions.

The genes are TRBV19 and TRBJ2-7; the match to TRBD1 covers 8 bases. The material was peripheral blood, obtained on day 0 of AZD1222 vaccination. The receptor was isolated from an adult in good health. The CDR3 DNA sequence: TGTGCCAGTAGTATCGGCGGCGGGCAGGGGGCGGGGGAGCAGTACTTC. Translating it yields CASSIGGGQGAGEQYF.